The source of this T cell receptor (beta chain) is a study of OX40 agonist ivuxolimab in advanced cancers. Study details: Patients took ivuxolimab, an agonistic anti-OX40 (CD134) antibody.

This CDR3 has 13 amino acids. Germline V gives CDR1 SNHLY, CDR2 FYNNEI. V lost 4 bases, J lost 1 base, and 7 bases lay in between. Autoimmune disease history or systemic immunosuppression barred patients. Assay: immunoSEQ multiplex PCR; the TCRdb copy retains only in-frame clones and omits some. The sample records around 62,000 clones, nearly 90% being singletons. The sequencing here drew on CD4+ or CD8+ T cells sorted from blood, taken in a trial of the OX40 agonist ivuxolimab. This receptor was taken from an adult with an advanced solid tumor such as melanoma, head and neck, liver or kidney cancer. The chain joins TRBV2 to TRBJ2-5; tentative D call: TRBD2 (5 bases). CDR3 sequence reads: CASSVDSQETQYF. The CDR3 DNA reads TGTGCCAGCAGTGTGGACTCCCAAGAGACCCAGTACTTC.